This is a list of T cell receptor beta chains from one sample in a study of naive and memory T cell subsets. TCRdb re-derived calls from the UMI-ligation and nested PCR reads in MiXCR, one entry per CDR3 protein. The table has over 80,000 distinct CDR3 sequences, approximately 11% seen once. The sequenced sample consisted of naive CD4+ T cells from blood. The receptors derive from a human donor in good health. Both conserved end residues are part of each CDR3. A D gene is named only where the DNA matches it firmly. Part of the rows lack a size; the others show once, few, many or a class for expanded clones.

NA	many	TRBJ2-1	TRBV29-1	TGCAGCGCAACCCCGAGGACGGGATTCCCGACCAATGAGCAGTTCTTC	CSATPRTGFPTNEQFF
NA	NA	TRBJ1-1	TRBV12-3/TRBV12-4	TGTGCCAGCAGTTTAAAGGTCAACGCTGAAGCTTTCTTT	CASSLKVNAEAFF
TRBD2	few	TRBJ2-1	TRBV4-3	TGCGCCAGCAGCCAAGATCAAAGGACTAGCAGTTACAATGAGCAGTTCTTC	CASSQDQRTSSYNEQFF
NA	NA	TRBJ1-1	TRBV18	TGTGCCAGCTCACCACCGACGGGAATGAACACTGAAGCTTTCTTT	CASSPPTGMNTEAFF
TRBD1	NA	TRBJ1-2	TRBV18	TGTGCCAGCTCACTCCCAGGACAGGGGAACTATGGCTACACCTTC	CASSLPGQGNYGYTF
TRBD1	NA	TRBJ2-1	TRBV7-9	TGTGCCAGCAGCGACAAGGAGCGGACAGGGGGACACAATGAGCAGTTCTTC	CASSDKERTGGHNEQFF
NA	few	TRBJ2-3	TRBV7-2	TGTGCCAGCAGCCCTAGGAGGAGGAGCACAGATACGCAGTATTTT	CASSPRRRSTDTQYF
NA	many	TRBJ2-1	TRBV19	TGTGCCAGTAGCTGGGGGGTGGATAGAAATGAGCAGTTCTTC	CASSWGVDRNEQFF
TRBD2	many	TRBJ2-1	TRBV7-3	TGTGCCAGCAGCGTCCACGGACTAGCGGGAGGAAGCAATGAGCAGTTCTTC	CASSVHGLAGGSNEQFF
NA	NA	TRBJ2-1	TRBV12-3/TRBV12-4	TGTGCCAGCAGTTTAGGAGACAGCTTCGTCGATGAGCAGTTCTTC	CASSLGDSFVDEQFF
TRBD1	NA	TRBJ2-2	TRBV18	TGTGCCAGCTCCCCTCTAAAGGGGGCGACCGGGGAGCAGTTTTTT	CASSPLKGATGEQFF
NA	NA	TRBJ2-2	TRBV7-2	TGTGCCAGCAGCTTAGTCCAGGGTTGGACCGGGGAGCTGTTTTTT	CASSLVQGWTGELFF
NA	many	TRBJ2-1	TRBV19	TGTGCCAGTAGTATAGAAGGGTGGAGGGGGATGGGGAATGAGCAGTTCTTC	CASSIEGWRGMGNEQFF
NA	few	TRBJ1-6	TRBV20-1	TGCAGTGCCCACGGGGGATACGGGGGCAGATTGGCACCCCTCCACTTT	CSAHGGYGGRLAPLHF
TRBD1	NA	TRBJ2-7	TRBV20-1	TGCAGTGCGCACGGGACAGGGGGCTGGAACGAGCAGTACTTC	CSAHGTGGWNEQYF
NA	NA	TRBJ1-4	TRBV29-1	TGCAGCGTTAAGGGACCGAAAAATGAAAAACTGTTTTTT	CSVKGPKNEKLFF
TRBD1	many	TRBJ1-1	TRBV11-2	TGTGCCAGCAGCTTAGGGGACAGGCTCACTGAAGCTTTCTTT	CASSLGDRLTEAFF
NA	NA	TRBJ1-3	TRBV12-3/TRBV12-4	TGTGCCAGCCGCCCTTGGTCTGGAAACACCATATATTTT	CASRPWSGNTIYF
TRBD2	many	TRBJ2-1	TRBV30	TGTGCCTGGGACAAGGATGCGGGAGGACCCAATGAGCAGTTCTTC	CAWDKDAGGPNEQFF
NA	NA	TRBJ1-5	TRBV20-1	TGCAGTGCTAGAGATACAACTCATTCTAGCAATCAGCCCCAGCATTTT	CSARDTTHSSNQPQHF
NA	few	TRBJ2-7	TRBV12-3/TRBV12-4	TGTGCCAGCACCCCACGCACAGGGAAGTACGAGCAGTACTTC	CASTPRTGKYEQYF
NA	NA	TRBJ2-3	TRBV28	TGTGCCAGCAGTTCACTAACTCGGGGCAGCACAGATACGCAGTATTTT	CASSSLTRGSTDTQYF
NA	NA	TRBJ2-1	TRBV7-8	TGTGCCAGCAGGTCAGACGTCGGGAACAATGAGCAGTTCTTC	CASRSDVGNNEQFF
NA	NA	TRBJ1-5	TRBV5-5	TGTGCCAGCAGCTTGGGGTCATCTCTCCGCAATCAGCCCCAGCATTTT	CASSLGSSLRNQPQHF
NA	few	TRBJ2-1	TRBV12-3/TRBV12-4	TGTGCCAGCAGTTTAAAAGGGGGTCTCTACAATGAGCAGTTCTTC	CASSLKGGLYNEQFF
NA	many	TRBJ2-1	TRBV20-1	TGCAGTGCTAGTCGAAGCGGCTATGAGCAGTTCTTC	CSASRSGYEQFF